This T cell receptor beta chain was recorded in a study of breast tumors, draining lymph nodes, adjacent tissues. Points from the study as a whole: Findings are consistent with lymph node origin and intratumoral expansion of most tumor T cells.

The CDR3 extends over 14 amino acids. Germline V gene data show CDR1 as MRHNA and CDR2 as SNTAGT. J was trimmed by 4 bases and V by 5 bases; bases with no gene match: 5. Via MiXCR, TCRdb re-called the multiplex PCR reads, giving one row per CDR3 protein. This sample yields tens of thousands of distinct CDR3 sequences, of which over 55% are seen a single time; under 20% belongs to the top ten. About this clonotype itself: Antigen: not known.

The clonotype comes from a female donor with breast cancer. Some clones in this sample may be carry-over from other donors' samples. What was sequenced was breast tumor tissue. The rearrangement joins TRBV6-4 to TRBJ2-5, with 9 bases aligning to TRBD1. This chain's CDR3 is CASSQGQGGETQYF. The CDR3 DNA sequence: TGTGCCAGCAGTCAGGGACAGGGAGGAGAGACCCAGTACTTC.